These T cell receptor beta chains were read from a single sample in a study of control samples from healthy donors and cancer patients. Method: immunoSEQ multiplex PCR; TCRdb's copy keeps in-frame clones and lacks some. The table has 75,000 to 95,000 clones, around nine tenths seen once; the top ten hold roughly 9.7%. Sequencing was performed on PBMCs. All receptors come from a woman aged 45-59 years with colorectal cancer. CDR3s include the opening cysteine and the closing phenylalanine or tryptophan. The D gene is left open where the match is weak. Some rows have no size entry. The others give once, few or many, or a class for an expanded clone.

CDR3aa,CDR3nt,d_gene,abundance,v_gene,j_gene
CASSLAGTMGGGYTF,TGTGCCAGCAGCTTGGCCGGGACAATGGGAGGAGGCTACACCTTC,-,-,TRBV5-4,TRBJ1-2
CASSIAGATNEKLFF,TGTGCCAGTAGTATTGCAGGTGCAACTAATGAAAAACTGTTTTTT,-,-,TRBV19,TRBJ1-4
CASSLGKTSTDTQYF,TGTGCCAGCAGCCTTGGGAAAACTAGCACAGATACGCAGTATTTT,-,-,TRBV5-4,TRBJ2-3
CATCQGIGETQYF,TGTGCCACTTGCCAGGGAATAGGAGAGACCCAGTACTTC,-,-,TRBV15,TRBJ2-5
CASSQALTGSDQPQHF,TGTGCCAGCAGCCAGGCCCTAACAGGGTCGGATCAGCCCCAGCATTTT,-,-,TRBV4-2,TRBJ1-5
CATSDHAVGSTGELFF,TGTGCCACCAGTGATCACGCCGTCGGGAGCACCGGGGAGCTGTTTTTT,-,-,TRBV24-1,TRBJ2-2
CASSLAGDSRNSPLHF,TGCGCCAGCAGCTTGGCCGGGGACAGCCGGAATTCACCCCTCCACTTT,TRBD1,-,TRBV5-1,TRBJ1-6
CASSPRQGRYTEAFF,TGTGCCAGCAGCCCTAGACAGGGGAGGTACACTGAAGCTTTCTTT,TRBD1,-,TRBV14,TRBJ1-1
CASSKGITGRDQPQHF,TGTGCCAGCAGCAAAGGAATAACAGGGAGGGATCAGCCCCAGCATTTT,-,-,TRBV21-1,TRBJ1-5
CASSIGQGANQPQHF,TGTGCCAGTAGTATTGGCCAGGGGGCGAATCAGCCCCAGCATTTT,TRBD1,-,TRBV19,TRBJ1-5
CASSVDPGDIVYGYTF,TGTGCCAGCAGCGTAGATCCAGGGGATATAGTTTATGGCTACACCTTC,-,-,TRBV9,TRBJ1-2
CASSPGRGQGLENTEAFF,TGTGCCAGCAGTCCTGGCCGGGGACAGGGCCTCGAGAACACTGAAGCTTTCTTT,TRBD1,-,TRBV27,TRBJ1-1
CASSHQTGTAGRDTQYF,TGCGCCAGCAGTCACCAAACGGGGACAGCTGGAAGGGATACGCAGTATTTT,TRBD1,-,TRBV23-1,TRBJ2-3
CASSWGQGETEAFF,TGCGCCAGCAGCTGGGGACAGGGGGAAACTGAAGCTTTCTTT,TRBD1,once,TRBV5-1,TRBJ1-1
CASSSIATGSSYNEQFF,TGTGCCAGCAGTTCCATAGCGACAGGGAGCTCCTACAATGAGCAGTTCTTC,TRBD1,-,TRBV28,TRBJ2-1
CASSPGDGGGIRPQHF,TGTGCCAGCAGCCCAGGTGACGGCGGAGGAATTCGGCCCCAGCATTTT,-,-,TRBV28,TRBJ1-5
CASSPIDLYGYTF,TGTGCCAGCTCACCAATCGACCTCTATGGCTACACCTTC,-,-,TRBV18,TRBJ1-2
CASSRLFGNEKLFF,TGTGCCAGCAGCCGTCTTTTCGGGAATGAAAAACTGTTTTTT,-,-,TRBV3-1/TRBV3-2,TRBJ1-4
CASRSFGGTEAFF,TGTGCCAGCAGGTCTTTCGGGGGGACTGAAGCTTTCTTT,-,-,TRBV5-6,TRBJ1-1
CSASKREGGTEAFF,TGCAGTGCTAGTAAGAGGGAGGGGGGCACTGAAGCTTTCTTT,-,once,TRBV20-1,TRBJ1-1
CASSYQGEGGNTIYF,TGTGCCAGCAGTTACCAGGGGGAAGGTGGAAACACCATATATTTT,TRBD1,-,TRBV6-5,TRBJ1-3
CASRGTVNTGELFF,TGTGCCAGCAGAGGGACAGTTAACACCGGGGAGCTGTTTTTT,TRBD1,-,TRBV2,TRBJ2-2
CAWARETQYF,TGTGCCTGGGCCAGAGAGACCCAGTACTTC,-,-,TRBV30,TRBJ2-5
CASSYNPQGDTGELFF,TGTGCCAGCAGTTACAATCCTCAGGGGGACACCGGGGAGCTGTTTTTT,TRBD1,-,TRBV6-5,TRBJ2-2
CASSLGDRGDYTF,TGTGCCAGCAGCTTAGGGGACAGGGGGGACTACACCTTC,TRBD1,-,TRBV7-6,TRBJ1-2
CASSSTGDVVWYGYTF,TGTGCCAGCAGCTCGACAGGGGACGTAGTTTGGTATGGCTACACCTTC,TRBD1,once,TRBV28,TRBJ1-2
CAWTKGRLETGLFF,TGTGCCTGGACCAAGGGACGCCTTGAAACGGGACTGTTTTTT,-,-,TRBV30,TRBJ1-4
CATRGGAGADTQYF,TGTGCCACCCGGGGGGGGGCCGGGGCAGATACGCAGTATTTT,TRBD2,-,TRBV24-1,TRBJ2-3
CASSPRTGGYADTQYF,TGTGCCAGCAGCCCAAGGACAGGGGGCTACGCAGATACGCAGTATTTT,TRBD1,-,TRBV7-2,TRBJ2-3
CASNPGQGAIGELFF,TGTGCCAGCAACCCGGGACAGGGGGCGATCGGGGAGCTGTTTTTT,TRBD1,-,TRBV25-1,TRBJ2-2
CASSDGVEHTGELFF,TGTGCCAGCAGTGACGGGGTGGAACACACCGGGGAGCTGTTTTTT,-,few,TRBV6-4,TRBJ2-2
CASSFSYNSNQPQHF,TGTGCCAGCAGCTTCAGTTATAATAGCAATCAGCCCCAGCATTTT,-,-,TRBV5-5,TRBJ1-5
CASSLDPADTQYF,TGTGCCAGCAGCCTCGACCCTGCAGATACGCAGTATTTT,-,-,TRBV7-9,TRBJ2-3
CAISDSPYGSGNTIYF,TGTGCCATCAGCGATTCACCCTACGGGTCTGGAAACACCATATATTTT,-,once,TRBV10-3,TRBJ1-3
CAISERAVYGYTF,TGTGCCATCAGTGAAAGGGCTGTCTATGGCTACACCTTC,-,-,TRBV10-3,TRBJ1-2
CASSFGGGANVLTF,TGTGCCAGCAGTTTCGGGGGAGGGGCCAACGTCCTGACTTTC,-,-,TRBV2,TRBJ2-6
CATSRDSVNTGELFF,TGTGCCACCAGCAGAGATAGCGTCAACACCGGGGAGCTGTTTTTT,-,-,TRBV15,TRBJ2-2
CASSYDNRDPTNEKLFF,TGTGCCAGCAGTTACGATAACCGGGACCCAACTAATGAAAAACTGTTTTTT,-,-,TRBV6-2/TRBV6-3,TRBJ1-4
CASSVDRTVYNEQFF,TGTGCCAGCAGTGTAGATCGGACGGTTTACAATGAGCAGTTCTTC,-,-,TRBV2,TRBJ2-1
CSASIPSYTF,TGCAGTGCTAGCATCCCAAGTTACACCTTC,-,once,TRBV20-1,TRBJ1-2
CSALPGRQAFF,TGCAGTGCTTTACCTGGGAGACAGGCCTTCTTC,-,-,TRBV20-1,TRBJ1-2
CASSSEGPTNEKLFF,TGTGCCAGCAGCTCCGAGGGCCCAACTAATGAAAAACTGTTTTTT,-,-,TRBV5-6,TRBJ1-4
CASSSTGGWQETQYF,TGTGCCAGCAGTTCTACAGGGGGCTGGCAAGAGACCCAGTACTTC,TRBD1,-,TRBV6-5,TRBJ2-5
CSASLGGGTSGELFF,TGCAGTGCTAGTTTGGGGGGGGGCACTTCCGGGGAGCTGTTTTTT,-,-,TRBV20-1,TRBJ2-2
CASRVGETQYF,TGTGCCAGCAGGGTCGGGGAGACCCAGTACTTC,-,-,TRBV6-5,TRBJ2-5
CASRFRGAATNEKLFF,TGTGCCAGCAGATTCCGGGGCGCTGCAACTAATGAAAAACTGTTTTTT,-,-,TRBV27,TRBJ1-4